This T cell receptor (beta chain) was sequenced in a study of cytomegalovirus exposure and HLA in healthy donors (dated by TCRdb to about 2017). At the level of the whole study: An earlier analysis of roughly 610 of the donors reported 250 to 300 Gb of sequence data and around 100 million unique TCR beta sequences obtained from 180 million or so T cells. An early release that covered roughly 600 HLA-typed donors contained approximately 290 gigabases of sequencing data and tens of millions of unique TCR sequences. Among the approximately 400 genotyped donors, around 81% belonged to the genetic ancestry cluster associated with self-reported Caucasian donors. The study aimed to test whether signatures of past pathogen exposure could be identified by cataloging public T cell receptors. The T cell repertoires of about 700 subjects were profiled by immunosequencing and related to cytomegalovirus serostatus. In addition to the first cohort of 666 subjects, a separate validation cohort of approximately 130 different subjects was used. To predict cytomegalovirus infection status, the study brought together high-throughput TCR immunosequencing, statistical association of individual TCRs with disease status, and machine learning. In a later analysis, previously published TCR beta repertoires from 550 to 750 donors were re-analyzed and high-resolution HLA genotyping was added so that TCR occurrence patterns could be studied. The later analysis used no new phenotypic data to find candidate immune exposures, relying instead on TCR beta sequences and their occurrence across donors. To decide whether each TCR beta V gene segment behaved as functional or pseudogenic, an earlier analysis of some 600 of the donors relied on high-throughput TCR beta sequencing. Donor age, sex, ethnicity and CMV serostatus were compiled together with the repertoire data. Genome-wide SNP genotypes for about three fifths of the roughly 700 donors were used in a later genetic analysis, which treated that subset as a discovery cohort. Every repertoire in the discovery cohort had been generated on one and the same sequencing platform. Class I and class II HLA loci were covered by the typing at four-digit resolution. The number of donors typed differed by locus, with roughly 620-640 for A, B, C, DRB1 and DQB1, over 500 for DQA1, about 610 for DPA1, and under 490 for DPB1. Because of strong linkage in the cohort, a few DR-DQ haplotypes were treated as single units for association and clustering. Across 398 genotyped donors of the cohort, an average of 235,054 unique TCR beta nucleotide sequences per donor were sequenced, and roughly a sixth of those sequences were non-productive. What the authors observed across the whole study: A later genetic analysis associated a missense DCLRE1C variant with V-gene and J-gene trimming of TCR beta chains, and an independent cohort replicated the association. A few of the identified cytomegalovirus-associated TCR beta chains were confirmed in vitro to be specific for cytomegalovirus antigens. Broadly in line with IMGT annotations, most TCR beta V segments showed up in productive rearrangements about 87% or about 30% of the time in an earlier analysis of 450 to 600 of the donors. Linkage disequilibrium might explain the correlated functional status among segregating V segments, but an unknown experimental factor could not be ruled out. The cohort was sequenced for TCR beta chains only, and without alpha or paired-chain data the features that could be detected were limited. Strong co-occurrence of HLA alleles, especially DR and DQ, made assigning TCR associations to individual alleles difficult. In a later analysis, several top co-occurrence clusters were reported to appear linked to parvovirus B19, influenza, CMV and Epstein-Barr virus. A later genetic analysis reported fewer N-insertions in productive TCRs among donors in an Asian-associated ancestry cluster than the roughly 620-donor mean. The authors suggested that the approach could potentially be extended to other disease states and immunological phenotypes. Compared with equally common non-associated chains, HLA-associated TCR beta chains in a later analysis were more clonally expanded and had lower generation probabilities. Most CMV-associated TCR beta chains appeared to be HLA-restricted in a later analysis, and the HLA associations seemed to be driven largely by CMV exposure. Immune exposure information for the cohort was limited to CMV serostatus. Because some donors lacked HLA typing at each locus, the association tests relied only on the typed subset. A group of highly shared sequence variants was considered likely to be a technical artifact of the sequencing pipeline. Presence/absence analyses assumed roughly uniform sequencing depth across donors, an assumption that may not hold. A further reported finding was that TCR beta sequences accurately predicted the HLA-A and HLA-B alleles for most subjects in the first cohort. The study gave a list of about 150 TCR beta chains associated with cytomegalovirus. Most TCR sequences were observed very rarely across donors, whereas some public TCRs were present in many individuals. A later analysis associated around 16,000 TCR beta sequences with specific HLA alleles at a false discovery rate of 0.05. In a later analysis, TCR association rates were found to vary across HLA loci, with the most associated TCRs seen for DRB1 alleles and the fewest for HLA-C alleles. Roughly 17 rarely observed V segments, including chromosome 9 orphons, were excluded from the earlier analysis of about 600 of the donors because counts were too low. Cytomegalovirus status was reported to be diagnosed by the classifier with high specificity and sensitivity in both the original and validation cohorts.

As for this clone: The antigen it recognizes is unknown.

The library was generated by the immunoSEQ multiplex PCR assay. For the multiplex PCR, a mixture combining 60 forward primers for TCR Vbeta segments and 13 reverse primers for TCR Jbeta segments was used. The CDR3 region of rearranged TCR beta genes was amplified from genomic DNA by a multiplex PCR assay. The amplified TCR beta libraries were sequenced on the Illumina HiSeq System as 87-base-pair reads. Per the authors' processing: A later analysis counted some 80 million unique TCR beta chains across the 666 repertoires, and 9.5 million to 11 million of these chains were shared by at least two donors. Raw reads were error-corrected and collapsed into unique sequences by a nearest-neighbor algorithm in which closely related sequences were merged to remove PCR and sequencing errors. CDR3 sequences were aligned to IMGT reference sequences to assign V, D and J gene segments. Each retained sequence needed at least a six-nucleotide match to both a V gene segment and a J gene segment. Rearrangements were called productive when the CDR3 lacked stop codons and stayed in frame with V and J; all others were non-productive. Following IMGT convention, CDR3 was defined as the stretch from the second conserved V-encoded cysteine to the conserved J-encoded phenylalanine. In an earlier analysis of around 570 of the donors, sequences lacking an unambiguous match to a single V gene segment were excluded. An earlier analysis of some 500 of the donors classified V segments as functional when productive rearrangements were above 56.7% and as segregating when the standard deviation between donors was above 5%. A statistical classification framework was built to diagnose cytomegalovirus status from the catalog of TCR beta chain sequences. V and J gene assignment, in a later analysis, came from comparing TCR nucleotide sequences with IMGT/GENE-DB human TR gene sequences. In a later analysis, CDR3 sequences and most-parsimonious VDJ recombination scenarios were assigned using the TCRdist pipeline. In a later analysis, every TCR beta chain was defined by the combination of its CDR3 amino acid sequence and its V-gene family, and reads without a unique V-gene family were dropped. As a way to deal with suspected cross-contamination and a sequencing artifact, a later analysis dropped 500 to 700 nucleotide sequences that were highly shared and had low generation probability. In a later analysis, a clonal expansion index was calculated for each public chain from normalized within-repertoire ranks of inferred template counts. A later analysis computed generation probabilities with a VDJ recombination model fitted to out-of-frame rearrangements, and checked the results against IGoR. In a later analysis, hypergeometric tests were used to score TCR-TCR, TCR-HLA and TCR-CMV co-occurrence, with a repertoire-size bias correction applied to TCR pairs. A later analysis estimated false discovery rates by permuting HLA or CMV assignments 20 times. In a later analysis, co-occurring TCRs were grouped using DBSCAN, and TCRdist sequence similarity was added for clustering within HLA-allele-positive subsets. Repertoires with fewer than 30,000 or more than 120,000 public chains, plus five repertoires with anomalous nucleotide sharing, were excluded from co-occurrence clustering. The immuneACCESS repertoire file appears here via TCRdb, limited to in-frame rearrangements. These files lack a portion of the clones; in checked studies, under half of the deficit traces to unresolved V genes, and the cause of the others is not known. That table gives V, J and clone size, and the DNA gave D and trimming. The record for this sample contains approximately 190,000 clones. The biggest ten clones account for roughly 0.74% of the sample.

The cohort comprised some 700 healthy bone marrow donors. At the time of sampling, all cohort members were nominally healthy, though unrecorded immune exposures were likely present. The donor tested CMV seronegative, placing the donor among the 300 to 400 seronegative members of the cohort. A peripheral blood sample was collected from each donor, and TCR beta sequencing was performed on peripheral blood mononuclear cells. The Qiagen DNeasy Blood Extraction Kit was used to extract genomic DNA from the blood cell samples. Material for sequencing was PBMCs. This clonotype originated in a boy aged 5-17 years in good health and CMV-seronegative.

Here is the DNA: TGCGCCAGCAGTCAATACAGACCCGATGACAAATATGGCTACACCTTC. Its translation is CASSQYRPDDKYGYTF. The receptor chain draws on TRBV23-1 and TRBJ1-2, with the D gene uncertain. TRBV23-1 is an ORF, with its function uncertain. Trimming takes 1 base from V and 5 bases from J, and the germline ends sit 17 bases apart. There are 16 amino acids in the CDR3, from cysteine to phenylalanine inclusive. Here the CDR3 DNA is all that survives: 48 bases in frame from base 1.